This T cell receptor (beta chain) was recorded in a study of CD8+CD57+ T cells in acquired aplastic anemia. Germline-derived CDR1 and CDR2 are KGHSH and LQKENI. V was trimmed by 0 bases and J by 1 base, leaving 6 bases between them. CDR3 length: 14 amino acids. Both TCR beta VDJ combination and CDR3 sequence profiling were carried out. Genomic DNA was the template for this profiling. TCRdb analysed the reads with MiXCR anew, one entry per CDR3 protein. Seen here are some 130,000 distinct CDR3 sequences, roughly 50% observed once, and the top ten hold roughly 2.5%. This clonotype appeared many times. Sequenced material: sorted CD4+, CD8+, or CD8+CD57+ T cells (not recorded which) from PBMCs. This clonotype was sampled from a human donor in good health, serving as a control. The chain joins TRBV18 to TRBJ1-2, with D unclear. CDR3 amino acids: CASSPPGNNYGYTF. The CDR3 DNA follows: TGTGCCAGCTCACCACCGGGGAATAACTATGGCTACACCTTC.